The present T cell receptor beta chain was sequenced within a study of shared clonotypes between healthy human individuals. Overall study findings and caveats: Owing to a small donor count, the genetic and exposure-history diversity represented was limited.

Genomic DNA came from about 92 million PBMCs in unsorted samples. Clones were sequenced by immunoSEQ multiplex PCR, and TCRdb holds only the in-frame ones, with some missing. The sample has 400,000 to 500,000 clones; approximately 80% are singletons. The CDR3 covers 13 residues. CDR1 is SQVTM, CDR2 ANQGSEA, per germline. The J segment lost 3 bases and the V segment lost 2 bases, leaving 3 bases of the junction unmatched. Of note for this clone: Antigen unknown.

Material: PBMCs. V usage is TRBV29-1 and J usage is TRBJ2-7; 8 nucleotides match TRBD2. The origin of this receptor is a woman in her thirties or forties in good health. Some clones in this sample may be carry-over from other donors' samples. In nucleotides, the CDR3 is TGCAGCGTTGAAAGAAGCGGGAGCTACGAGCAGTACTTC. Translated, it gives CSVERSGSYEQYF.